This T cell receptor beta chain was captured in a study of T cells in Graves' hyperthyroidism and ophthalmopathy. Broader study findings: Classification by a 13 V-J model distinguished ophthalmopathy from stable hyperthyroidism.

TCR beta CDR3 regions were amplified from RNA. Primed by the HTBI set, a first-round RT-PCR was run on the TCR CDR3. From the multiplex PCR reads, TCRdb called clonotypes with MiXCR, one entry per CDR3 protein. The sample lists approximately 210,000 distinct CDR3 sequences, about a sixth occurring once. This CDR3 has 14 residues. The V segment lost 9 bases and the J segment 5 bases; nucleotides outside the gene matches: 12. Among the patients, aged 18 to 65, hyperthyroidism was newly diagnosed and had lasted under 2 months. In regard to this clonotype: Its cognate antigen is unknown.

This clonotype was obtained from a man aged 50 to 60 with Graves' hyperthyroidism. The chain recombines TRBV5-7 with TRBJ2-7, with 9 bases identical to TRBD2. TRBV5-7 is an open reading frame, and its role is uncertain. The source material was blood. CDR3 residues: CATLWREGVDEQYF. CDR3 bases: TGTGCCACCCTTTGGCGGGAGGGCGTCGACGAGCAGTACTTC.